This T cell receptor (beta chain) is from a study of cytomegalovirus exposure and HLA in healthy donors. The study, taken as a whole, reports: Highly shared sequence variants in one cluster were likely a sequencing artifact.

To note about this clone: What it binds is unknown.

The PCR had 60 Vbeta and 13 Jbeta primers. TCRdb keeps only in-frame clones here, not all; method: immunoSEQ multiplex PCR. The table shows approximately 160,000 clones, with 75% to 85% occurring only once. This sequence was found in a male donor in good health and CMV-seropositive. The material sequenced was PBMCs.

The CDR3 loop is CASTPSGQETQYF. As DNA, the CDR3 is TGTGCCAGCACCCCTAGCGGCCAAGAGACCCAGTACTTC. The chain carries TRBV11-2 and TRBJ2-5; 7 nucleotides agree with TRBD2. J gave up 1 base and V 7 bases, and 3 bases lay outside the gene matches. CDR1 and CDR2 (germline): SGHAT, FQNNGV. The CDR3 spans 13 residues.